This T cell receptor (beta chain) emerged from a study of T-cell memory formation after mild COVID-19. General study points: Contracting clones from day 15 to 85 had balanced CD4/CD8; later expanders favoured CD4+.

Constant-segment-primed 5'RACE gave TCR alpha and TCR beta cDNA libraries with sample barcodes and UMIs. TCRdb itself ran the 5' RACE reads through MiXCR, one entry per CDR3 protein. The table has under 450,000 distinct CDR3 sequences, roughly 14% seen once. As for this clonotype: Antigen unknown.

Germline CDR1 reads SGHTA; CDR2 reads FQGNSA. This CDR3 contains 14 residues. V lost 5 bases and J 1 base, leaving 12 bases between the germline ends. Sequencing was carried out using PBMCs or a T cell subset sorted from them (not recorded which). The clonotype was recovered from a man aged 18 to 29 who had mild COVID-19 (a few samples of this study predate the infection). Cell type and time point are not known. The genes are TRBV7-2 and TRBJ2-7, with D tentatively TRBD1 (6 bases). Here the CDR3 DNA reads TGTGCCAGCAGCCCAGGACAGTTTTCCTACGAGCAGTACGTC. Translation: CASSPGQFSYEQYV.